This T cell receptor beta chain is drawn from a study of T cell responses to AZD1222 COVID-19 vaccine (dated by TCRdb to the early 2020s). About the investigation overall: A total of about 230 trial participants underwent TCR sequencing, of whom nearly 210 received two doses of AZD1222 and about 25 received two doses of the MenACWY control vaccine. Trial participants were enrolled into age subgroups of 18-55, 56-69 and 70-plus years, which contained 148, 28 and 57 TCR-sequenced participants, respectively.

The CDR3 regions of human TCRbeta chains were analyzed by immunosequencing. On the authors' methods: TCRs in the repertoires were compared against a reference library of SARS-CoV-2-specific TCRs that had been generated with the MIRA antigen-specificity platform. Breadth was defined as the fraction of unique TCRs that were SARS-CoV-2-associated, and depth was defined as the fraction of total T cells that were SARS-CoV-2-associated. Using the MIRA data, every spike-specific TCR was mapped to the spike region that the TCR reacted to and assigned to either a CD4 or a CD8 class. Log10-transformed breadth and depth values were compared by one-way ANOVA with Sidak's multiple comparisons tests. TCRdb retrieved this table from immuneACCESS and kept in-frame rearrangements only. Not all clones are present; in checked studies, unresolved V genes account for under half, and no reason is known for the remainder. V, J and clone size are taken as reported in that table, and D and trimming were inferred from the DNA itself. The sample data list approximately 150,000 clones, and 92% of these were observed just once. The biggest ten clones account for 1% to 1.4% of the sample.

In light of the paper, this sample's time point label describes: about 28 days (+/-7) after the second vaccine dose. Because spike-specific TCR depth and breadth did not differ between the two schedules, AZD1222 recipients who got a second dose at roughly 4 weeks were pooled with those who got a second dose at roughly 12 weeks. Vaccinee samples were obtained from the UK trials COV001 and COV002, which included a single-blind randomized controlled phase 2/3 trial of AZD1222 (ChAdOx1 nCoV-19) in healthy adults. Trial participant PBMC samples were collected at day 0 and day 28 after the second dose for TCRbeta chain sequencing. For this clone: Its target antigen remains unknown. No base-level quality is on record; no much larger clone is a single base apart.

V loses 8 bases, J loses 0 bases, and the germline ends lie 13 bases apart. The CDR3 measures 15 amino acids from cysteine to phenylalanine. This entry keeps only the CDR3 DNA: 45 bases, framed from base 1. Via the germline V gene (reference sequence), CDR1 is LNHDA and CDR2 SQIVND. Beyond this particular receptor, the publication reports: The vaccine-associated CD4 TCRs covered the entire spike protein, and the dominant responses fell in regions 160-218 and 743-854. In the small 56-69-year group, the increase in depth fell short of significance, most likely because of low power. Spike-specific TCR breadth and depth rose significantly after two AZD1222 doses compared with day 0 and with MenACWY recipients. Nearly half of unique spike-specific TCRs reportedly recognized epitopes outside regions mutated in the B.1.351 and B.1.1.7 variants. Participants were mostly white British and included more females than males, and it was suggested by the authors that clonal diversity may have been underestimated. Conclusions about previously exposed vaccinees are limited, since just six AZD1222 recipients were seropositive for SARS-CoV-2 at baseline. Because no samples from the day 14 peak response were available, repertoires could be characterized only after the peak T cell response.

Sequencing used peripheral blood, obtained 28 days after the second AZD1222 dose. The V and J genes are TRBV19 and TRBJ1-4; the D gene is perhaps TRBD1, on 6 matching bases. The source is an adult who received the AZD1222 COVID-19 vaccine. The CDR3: CASRDRPSTNEKLFF. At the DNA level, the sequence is TGTGCCAGTCGAGACAGGCCTTCAACTAATGAAAAACTGTTTTTT.